These 21 T cell receptor beta chains were sequenced from one sample in a study of technical replicates of blood from several donors. Assay used: immunoSEQ multiplex PCR; TCRdb lists only in-frame clones, some missing. This table has approximately 88,000 clones, 96% appearing once. Sequencing was carried out using T cells isolated from PBMCs. Source of these receptors: a human donor in good health.

The chain recombines TRBV30 with TRBJ2-5, with 13 bases matching TRBD2. Germline values: CDR1 GTSNPN, CDR2 SVGIG (reference sequence). The CDR3 is 16 residues long. The trim removed 0 bases at V and 5 bases at J, leaving 6 bases unmatched. CDR3 in DNA: TGTGCCTGGAGTGTCCTGGGACTAGCGGGACACGAGACCCAGTACTTC. Translating gives CAWSVLGLAGHETQYF.

A single count supports this clone. The rearrangement links TRBV5-1 to TRBJ1-2, with TRBD1 as a possible D gene (6 bases). The ends were cut back, 0 bases at V and 4 bases at J, with 10 bases in the middle. Germline values: CDR1 SGHRS, CDR2 YFSETQ. This CDR3 region has 14 residues. For the CDR3, the DNA is TGCGCCAGCAGCTTGGAACAGGGATCCTATGGCTACACCTTC. Its protein is CASSLEQGSYGYTF.

V gene TRBV7-9 combines with J gene TRBJ2-7; 7 positions agree with TRBD1. The CDR3 is 14 residues long. J lost 0 bases, V lost 5 bases, and 4 bases had no gene match. The germline V gene has CDR1 SEHNR and CDR2 FQNEAQ (reference sequence). The CDR3 bases are TGTGCCAGCAGCCGGGACAGTCTCTCCTACGAGCAGTACTTC. This sequence encodes CASSRDSLSYEQYF.

This rearrangement joins TRBV5-1 to TRBJ2-3; D remains unclear. The CDR3 loop spans 16 amino acids. Germline V gene sequence: CDR1 SGHRS, CDR2 YFSETQ. With 0 bases removed from V and 4 bases from J, the gap between germline ends came to 15 bases. CDR3 in DNA: TGCGCCAGCAGCTTGGGCGTTACGTCAGGCGCAGATACGCAGTATTTT. This codes for CASSLGVTSGADTQYF.

The J gene is TRBJ1-3, the V gene TRBV15; D not resolved. The germline CDR1 and CDR2 sequences are LNHNV and YYDKDF (reference sequence). The V end was cut by 4 bases, the J end by 0 bases, with 10 bases between. The length of the CDR3 is 15 residues. The CDR3 loop reads CATSTTRSSGNTIYF. CDR3 DNA sequence: TGTGCCACCAGCACCACAAGGAGCTCTGGAAACACCATATATTTT. Complete variable domain (other parts from reference TRBV15 and TRBJ1-3): DAMVIQNPRYQVTQFGKPVTLSCSQTLNHNVMYWYQQKSSQAPKLLFHYYDKDFNNEADTPDNFQSRRPNTSFCFLDIRSPGLGDTAMYLCATSTTRSSGNTIYFGEGSWLTVV.

The chain links TRBV27 to TRBJ2-7; 11 bases are shared with TRBD2. The CDR3 length is 14 residues. V lost 2 bases and J lost 6; bases outside the gene matches: 3. The germline CDR1 and CDR2 sequences are MNHEY and SMNVEV (reference sequence). As DNA, the CDR3 is TGTGCCAGCAGTTTACTAGCGGGAGGTCGCGAGCAGTACTTC. Translation gives CASSLLAGGREQYF.

The V call is TRBV21-1, the J call TRBJ1-1; whether TRBD1, the table's D call, matches the DNA was not checked. TRBV21-1 constitutes a pseudogene. This CDR3 contains 12 residues. The CDR3 sequence: CASSKDNSRAFF. The CDR3, as DNA: TGTGCCAGCAGCAAAGATAACAGTAGGGCTTTCTTT.

In DNA, the CDR3 is TGTGCCAGCAGCTTGAGGGGGAATCAGCCCCAGCATTTT. Amino acids: CASSLRGNQPQHF. V is TRBV5-6 and J is TRBJ1-5; a weak D match, TRBD1 (6 bases). Trimming left V 1 base short and J 4 bases short, with 6 bases between. The CDR3 length is 13 residues. Germline loops: CDR1 SGHDT, CDR2 YYEEEE.

V usage is TRBV7-9 and J usage is TRBJ1-5; no firm D call. The V and J ends lost 3 bases and 5 bases respectively, with 8 bases between them. Germline loops: CDR1 SEHNR, CDR2 FQNEAQ (reference sequence). The CDR3 loop spans 13 amino acids. The CDR3 here is CASSFRFDQPQHF. CDR3 nucleotides: TGTGCCAGCAGCTTTAGATTTGATCAGCCCCAGCATTTT.

This chain joins TRBV6-1 and TRBJ2-1; D is perhaps TRBD2 (7 bases). The V gene lost 7 bases and the J gene lost 2 bases, with 15 bases spanning the gap. The germline CDR1 and CDR2 sequences are MNHNS and SASEGT. CDR3 length: 15 amino acids. CDR3 loop: CASTDGGLPYNEQFF. For the CDR3, the DNA is TGTGCCAGCACTGACGGGGGGCTCCCCTACAATGAGCAGTTCTTC.

The chain couples TRBV7-9 to TRBJ2-7; no firm D call. Germline-derived CDR1 and CDR2 are SEHNR and FQNEAQ (reference sequence). The CDR3 runs 14 residues. Trimming pared 4 bases from V and 6 bases from J, leaving 16 bases between. The CDR3 spells CASSSGVLLREQYF. The CDR3 DNA follows: TGTGCCAGCAGCTCCGGAGTCCTACTACGCGAGCAGTACTTC.

The rearrangement joins TRBV7-8 to TRBJ2-7; D is perhaps TRBD2 (5 bases). From germline, CDR1 is SGHVS and CDR2 FQNEAQ. CDR3 length equals 13 residues. The V and J ends lost 4 bases and 6 bases respectively, with 13 bases between them. The CDR3 sequence: CASSSRGRGEQYF. For the CDR3, the DNA is TGTGCCAGCAGCTCGAGAGGACGGGGCGAGCAGTACTTC.

V and J are TRBV10-2 and TRBJ2-1; TRBD2 matches at 11 bases. Germline assignment: CDR1 WSHSY and CDR2 SAAADI. The CDR3 extends over 15 amino acids. Unmatched junction bases numbered 6, after V lost 2 bases and J lost 9 bases. In DNA, the CDR3 is TGCGCCAGCAGTGAGAGTAGCGGGAGGGGTAGTGAGCAGTTCTTC. It is translated as CASSESSGRGSEQFF.

V gene TRBV7-9 combines with J gene TRBJ2-3; TRBD2 is a possible D gene (5 bases). Trimming stripped 2 bases from V and 9 bases from J, with 6 bases between. Germline assignment: CDR1 SEHNR and CDR2 FQNEAQ (reference sequence). The CDR3 loop spans 11 amino acids. The CDR3 loop reads CASSLTGTQYF. The CDR3 nucleotides are TGTGCCAGCAGCTTAACGGGGACGCAGTATTTT.

The J gene is TRBJ1-1, the V gene TRBV19; a possible D gene is TRBD1 (6 bases). The CDR3 spans 14 residues. With 3 bases removed from V and 7 bases from J, the gap between germline ends came to 15 bases. Per the germline V gene, CDR1 is LNHDA and CDR2 is SQIVND (reference sequence). CDR3 sequence (DNA): TGTGCCAGTAGTATTGCTTGGGGGCCGGGTGAAGCTTTCTTT. Translation gives CASSIAWGPGEAFF.

V usage is TRBV18 and J usage is TRBJ2-5; D unclear. Germline CDR1 reads KGHSH; CDR2 reads LQKENI. The CDR3 runs 12 residues. The germline V and J ends were trimmed by 2 bases and 3 bases, with 4 bases remaining between them. The CDR3 loop is CASSPGEETQYF. The CDR3 DNA follows: TGTGCCAGCTCACCAGGAGAAGAGACCCAGTACTTC.

This clone turned up a few times. V and J are TRBV9 and TRBJ2-1; D might be TRBD2 (6 bases). CDR3 size: 16 residues. CDR1 and CDR2 (germline): SGDLS, YYNGEE. V was clipped by 2 bases and J by 5 bases, with 17 bases between them. CDR3 bases: TGTGCCAGCAGCGTGCAGCCTAGCGTTTGGAACAATGAGCAGTTCTTC. This gives the protein CASSVQPSVWNNEQFF.

This clone has only one observation. The V gene is TRBV2, the J gene TRBJ2-7, with 16 bases identical to TRBD2. V lost 10 bases, J lost 4 bases, and 10 bases stayed unmatched. CDR1 is SNHLY and CDR2 is FYNNEI in the germline V gene. This CDR3 comprises 16 residues. In DNA, the CDR3 is TGTGCCACCCTGGGGACTAGCGGGAGGGCCGGGTACGAGCAGTACTTC. Translated: CATLGTSGRAGYEQYF.

The CDR3 sequence: CASSVLAGVTGELFF. In nucleotides, the CDR3 is TGTGCCAGCAGCGTACTGGCGGGAGTTACCGGGGAGCTGTTTTTT. The V call is TRBV9, the J call TRBJ2-2, with TRBD2 identical over 7 bases. After removal of 1 base from V and 5 bases from J, the junction contained 5 bases not matched to a gene. The CDR3 totals 15 residues. The germline gives CDR1 SGDLS, CDR2 YYNGEE.

This sequence joins TRBV10-3 and TRBJ2-5; 11 bases are a match to TRBD2. This CDR3 comprises 16 residues. Trimming at V came to 10 bases and at J to 3 bases, leaving 13 bases not matched to a gene. The germline CDR1 and CDR2 sequences are ENHRY and SYGVKD. As DNA, the CDR3 is TGTGCCACCCAAGCGGAAACTAGCGGGAGTAAAGAGACCCAGTACTTC. Protein: CATQAETSGSKETQYF.

The J gene is TRBJ1-2, the V gene TRBV18; D unclear. The CDR3 length is 15 residues. Trimming removed 1 base at V and 2 bases at J, with 11 bases between. Germline CDR1 and CDR2: KGHSH and LQKENI. The DNA for the CDR3 is TGTGCCAGCTCACCACGGGAGATTTTAAACTATGGCTACACCTTC. Translation: CASSPREILNYGYTF.